This TCR beta chain was sequenced for a study of blood T cell repertoires in COVID-19 (dated by TCRdb to about 2020). With respect to the entire study: Samples from collaborators originated in the United States, Italy and Spain and spanned both the acute and convalescent phases of COVID-19. Where available, HLA class I and class II types were taken from metadata supplied by the sample provider and were not determined by assay-based typing. The repertoires were released in a freely available public database meant as a resource for research on the immune response to SARS-CoV-2. The samples were drawn from two sources: the first 160 participants of the ongoing ImmuneRACE study, and 1,000 to 1,500 subjects contributed by 6 global collaborators. Subjects who had been exposed to COVID-19, were actively infected with it, or had recovered from it provided the deeply sampled blood TCRbeta repertoires that made up the dataset. A de-identified subject ID, COVID-19 status, age in years and sex were almost always included in the sample metadata. The prospective study material was composed of cDNA or gDNA derived from T cells, B-cell-depleted T cells, or PBMCs.

The investigation overall reported the following: Clinical and demographic metadata were provided uncurated, with the amount varying by source and participant.

The CDR3 goes from the cysteine to the phenylalanine over 15 residues. This entry keeps only the CDR3 DNA: 45 bases, framed from base 1. Per the germline V gene, SGHRS is the CDR1 and YFSETQ is the CDR2. At the junction V is shortened by 0 bases and J by 3 bases, with 12 bases in between. TCRbeta CDR3 regions were amplified from genomic DNA by means of the immunoSEQ Assay, a bias-controlled multiplex PCR. Turning to the authors' computational methods: Within the assay, amplification of reference gene primers was used to estimate how many nucleated cells each sample contained. Sequence reads were collapsed and filtered to measure the absolute abundance of every unique TCRbeta CDR3 rearrangement. For each sample, productive Simpson clonality was calculated by taking the square root of Simpson's diversity index across productive rearrangements. Imported from immuneACCESS, the table was reduced by TCRdb to in-frame sequences with V and J called. These copies leave out some clones; in studies compared against another copy, an unresolved V gene accounts for under half, and the cause of the remainder is not known. The V and J calls and clone size are taken from that table; D and trimming were inferred from the DNA. In this sample the table shows under 250,000 clones, 65% to 90% of which occur a single time. 9.1% of the sample goes to the ten largest clones.

A word on this clone: There is no known antigen for this receptor. Base qualities are missing; no much larger clone stands one base away.

In the prospective study, participants were about 18 to 90 years old, resided in 24 geographic areas of the United States, and were enrolled through a virtual design. In the prospective study, participants were assigned to cohorts based on the clinical history participants reported in a screening survey and a study questionnaire. In the prospective study, whole blood, serum and a nasopharyngeal or oropharyngeal swab were collected from each participant by mobile phlebotomists. Prospective study participants could optionally give additional blood draws and questionnaires over an approximately two-month period. Prospective study blood samples were shipped either frozen or at room temperature before DNA extraction.

Specimen: PBMCs or T cells enriched from blood (not recorded which). This TCR derives from a woman aged 50 to 60 with acute COVID-19. The sequence joins TRBV5-1 to TRBJ1-2; TRBD1 is a possible D gene, resting on 6 matching bases. Here the CDR3 is given as CASSLVRGPDYGYTF. The nucleotides are TGCGCCAGCAGCTTGGTCAGGGGCCCTGACTATGGCTACACCTTC. Reference TRBV5-1 and TRBJ1-2 genes cover what lies past the CDR3, so the full variable domain is KAGVTQTPRYLIKTRGQQVTLSCSPISGHRSVSWYQQTPGQGLQFLFEYFSETQRNKGNFPGRFSGRQFSNSRSEMNVSTLELGDSALYLCASSLVRGPDYGYTFGSGTRLTVV.